The 12 T cell receptor beta chains given below trace back to one sample, sequenced in a study of cytomegalovirus exposure and HLA in healthy donors. Researchers ran the PCR with 60 Vbeta and 13 Jbeta primers. Clones were sequenced by immunoSEQ multiplex PCR, and TCRdb holds only the in-frame ones, with some missing. This sample carries roughly 51,000 clones, with under 2.5% going to the ten biggest clones. Sample: PBMCs. The origin of the receptors is a woman between 40 and 50 years old in good health and CMV-seronegative.

The chain couples TRBV6-1 to TRBJ2-6; no clear D. V lost 1 base, J lost 0 bases, and 4 bases lay in between. The germline V gene has CDR1 MNHNS and CDR2 SASEGT. The CDR3 covers 15 residues. The CDR3 nucleotides are TGTGCCAGCAGTGAAGACAGCTCTGGGGCCAACGTCCTGACTTTC. Amino acids: CASSEDSSGANVLTF.

This rearrangement joins TRBV19 to TRBJ2-7; maybe TRBD1 (6 bases). V was shortened by 5 bases and J by 7 bases, with 15 bases between the two germline ends. Germline V gene data show CDR1 as LNHDA and CDR2 as SQIVND (reference sequence). The CDR3 extends over 13 amino acids. CDR3 in DNA: TGTGCCAGTAGTTCCGAGGGAAGGGGGGAGCAGTACTTC. Protein sequence: CASSSEGRGEQYF. The full variable domain, completed using reference TRBV19 and TRBJ2-7, is DGGITQSPKYLFRKEGQNVTLSCEQNLNHDAMYWYRQDPGQGLRLIYYSQIVNDFQKGDIAEGYSVSREKKESFPLTVTSAQKNPTAFYLCASSSEGRGEQYFGPGTRLTVT.

As to this clone: Other nucleotide sequences in the sample specify the same CDR3. The V call is TRBV7-3, the J call TRBJ2-5, with 7 bases matching TRBD1. Losses at the gene ends were 5 bases for V and 1 base for J; bases not matched to a gene: 4. CDR1 and CDR2 (germline): SGHTA, FQGTGA. The CDR3 loop spans 14 amino acids. The CDR3 sequence is CASSPTGLQETQYF. The CDR3 coding sequence is TGTGCCAGCAGCCCGACAGGGCTCCAAGAGACCCAGTACTTC.

The gene calls are TRBV6-5 and TRBJ1-1; D is possibly TRBD1 (5 bases). The germline V and J ends were trimmed by 4 bases and 1 base, with 13 bases remaining between them. CDR3 length: 15 residues. Germline V lookup: CDR1 MNHEY, CDR2 SVGAGI. The CDR3 protein is CASSFAGLTNTEAFF. CDR3 sequence (DNA): TGTGCCAGCAGTTTCGCGGGACTCACGAACACTGAAGCTTTCTTT.

The chain carries TRBV4-3 and TRBJ1-5, with D uncertain. V gave up 0 bases and J gave up 4 bases, with 4 bases separating them. The length of the CDR3 is 13 residues. From germline, CDR1 is LGHNA and CDR2 YSLEER. The CDR3 DNA reads as TGCGCCAGCAGCCAAGACGGTAATCAGCCCCAGCATTTT. Translating gives CASSQDGNQPQHF.

CDR3 amino acids: CASSVGLAVTGEQYF. DNA of the CDR3: TGTGCCAGCAGCGTAGGACTAGCGGTAACAGGGGAGCAGTACTTC. This rearrangement joins TRBV9 to TRBJ2-7; the match to TRBD2 covers 9 bases. This CDR3 has 15 amino acids. J lost 7 bases, V lost 0 bases, and 8 bases had no gene match. Germline CDR1 and CDR2: SGDLS and YYNGEE. Full variable domain (remainder filled in from reference TRBV9 and TRBJ2-7): DSGVTQTPKHLITATGQRVTLRCSPRSGDLSVYWYQQSLDQGLQFLIQYYNGEERAKGNILERFSAQQFPDLHSELNLSSLELGDSALYFCASSVGLAVTGEQYFGPGTRLTVT.

This chain connects TRBV11-3 to TRBJ2-2; D may be TRBD2 (5 bases). The CDR3 loop spans 15 amino acids. Germline V lookup: CDR1 SGHNT, CDR2 YENEEA. The ends were cut back, 1 base at V and 6 bases at J, with 12 bases in the middle. The DNA for the CDR3 is TGTGCCAGCAGCTTAGGGGCTAGCCACGCCGGGGAGCTGTTTTTT. This translates into CASSLGASHAGELFF.

This chain connects TRBV5-1 to TRBJ2-7, with TRBD1 matching 9 bases. Germline V lookup: CDR1 SGHRS, CDR2 YFSETQ. With 4 bases clipped from V and 4 bases from J, the junction kept 6 bases outside the gene matches. The CDR3 is made up of 14 amino acids. DNA of the CDR3: TGCGCCAGCAGCGTGACAGGGGGGATGTACGAGCAGTACTTC. Protein product: CASSVTGGMYEQYF. Looking up the rest from reference TRBV5-1 and TRBJ2-7 gives the full variable domain: KAGVTQTPRYLIKTRGQQVTLSCSPISGHRSVSWYQQTPGQGLQFLFEYFSETQRNKGNFPGRFSGRQFSNSRSEMNVSTLELGDSALYLCASSVTGGMYEQYFGPGTRLTVT.

The gene calls are TRBV4-3 and TRBJ2-5, with a weak D call TRBD2 (6 bases). The CDR3 has 15 amino acids. Trimming took 1 base from V and 5 from J, leaving 14 bases between them. The germline V gene encodes CDR1 LGHNA and CDR2 YSLEER. The CDR3 DNA reads TGCGCCAGCAGCCAAGGCGGCGGGGCTGTGGAGACCCAGTACTTC. Translated: CASSQGGGAVETQYF.

The V gene is TRBV30, the J gene TRBJ2-3; D not certain. The CDR3 is 15 amino acids. CDR1 and CDR2 (germline): GTSNPN, SVGIG (reference sequence). V dropped 2 bases and J dropped 3 bases, with 15 bases sitting between them. The CDR3 nucleotides are TGTGCCTGGAGTCGTACCGGGTCCTTGACAGATACGCAGTATTTT. Its protein is CAWSRTGSLTDTQYF.

V usage is TRBV4-3 and J usage is TRBJ1-2; 11 bases line up with TRBD1. J lost 4 bases, V lost 0 bases, and 4 bases had no gene match. Germline V gene lookup returns CDR1 LGHNA and CDR2 YSLEER. This CDR3 is 16 amino acids long. The CDR3 DNA is TGCGCCAGCAGCCAAGATAGAGGGACAGGGGGCTATGGCTACACCTTC. It encodes CASSQDRGTGGYGYTF.

The CDR3 DNA sequence: TGTGCCTCCGCCGATTCATCAGGGGGCCACAGGGAGCAGTACTTC. This translates into CASADSSGGHREQYF. The J gene is TRBJ2-7, the V gene TRBV10-3; TRBD1 matches at 8 bases. With 11 bases clipped from V and 7 bases from J, the junction kept 19 bases outside the gene matches. Germline V lookup: CDR1 ENHRY, CDR2 SYGVKD. This CDR3 contains 15 residues.